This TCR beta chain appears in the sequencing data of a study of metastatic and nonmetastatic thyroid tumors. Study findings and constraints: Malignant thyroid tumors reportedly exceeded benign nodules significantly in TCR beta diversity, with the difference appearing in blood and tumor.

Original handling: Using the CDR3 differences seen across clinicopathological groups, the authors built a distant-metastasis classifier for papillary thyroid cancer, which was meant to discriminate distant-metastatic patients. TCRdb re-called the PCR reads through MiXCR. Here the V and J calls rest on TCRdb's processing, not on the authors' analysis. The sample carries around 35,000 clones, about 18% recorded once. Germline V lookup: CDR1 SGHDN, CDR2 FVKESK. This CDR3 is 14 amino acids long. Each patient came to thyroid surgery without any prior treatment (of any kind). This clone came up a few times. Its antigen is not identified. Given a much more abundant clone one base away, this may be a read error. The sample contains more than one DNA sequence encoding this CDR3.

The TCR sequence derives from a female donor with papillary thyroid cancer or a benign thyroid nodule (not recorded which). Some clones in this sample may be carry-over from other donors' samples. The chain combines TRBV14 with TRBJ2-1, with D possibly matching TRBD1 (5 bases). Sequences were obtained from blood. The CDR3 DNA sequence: TGTGCCAGCAGCCAGGAGAGGACACGAGATGAGCAGTTCTTT. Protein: CASSQERTRDEQFF.